This T cell receptor beta chain was captured by sequencing in a study of CD8 T cells in ankylosing spondylitis. Study-wide results and limits: In reactive arthritis synovial fluid and blood, some motif variants had been reported before. A TCR beta motif made of 7 to 9 highly homologous variants seemed typical of ankylosing spondylitis blood. Clones linked to the disease showed a CD8+ phenotype. They occurred at relatively low frequencies in peripheral blood.

TCRdb processed the 5' RACE reads anew with MiXCR; each CDR3 protein has one entry. This table holds some 840,000 distinct CDR3 sequences, approximately 12% found once. This clonotype was picked up many times. Its antigen is undetermined. Germline CDR1 reads DFQATT; CDR2 reads SNEGSKA (reference sequence). The CDR3 spans 11 residues. Trimming took off 1 base at V and 13 bases at J, with 14 bases between the two ends. The V and J genes are TRBV20-1 and TRBJ2-7; maybe TRBD2 (6 bases). Input material: blood, either unsorted or a sorted T cell fraction (not recorded which). The origin of this receptor is a male donor with ankylosing spondylitis. The CDR3 region is CSARVKGTPYF. In DNA form, the CDR3 reads TGCAGTGCTAGAGTCAAAGGGACTCCATACTTC.